This record looks at one T cell receptor beta chain sequence and its context. A read error may produce the germline difference seen at one junction end. The data stem from a study of T cells in Graves' hyperthyroidism and ophthalmopathy. The CDR3 has 17 residues. Germline loops: CDR1 SGHRS, CDR2 YFSETQ. Amplified TCR beta CDR3 regions came from RNA transcripts. First-round RT-PCR with HTBI primers amplified the TCR CDR3 region. TCRdb fed the multiplex PCR reads into MiXCR, producing one record per CDR3 protein. This table has some 550,000 distinct CDR3 sequences, roughly 16% appearing once. Sequencing used blood. The chain links TRBV5-1 to TRBJ2-6, with a weak D call TRBD1 (5 bases). This clonotype originated in a woman in her thirties or forties with Graves' ophthalmopathy. The CDR3 nucleotides read TGCGCCAGCAGCTTTAATGGGCTTAGCTCTGGGGCCAACGTCCTGGCTTTC. Translating gives CASSFNGLSSGANVLAF.